This T cell receptor (beta chain) emerged from a study of T cell responses to AZD1222 COVID-19 vaccine. General study results and limits: Donors in the cohort were predominantly white British and more often female, and clonal diversity was possibly underestimated.

The CDR3 runs 15 residues. V was trimmed by 5 bases and J by 3 bases, leaving 14 bases between them. CDR1 SGHAT and CDR2 FQNNGV come from the germline V gene. As regards this clone: Its antigen remains unknown.

Only in-frame clones appear in the TCRdb table, and some are missing; sequencing was by immunoSEQ multiplex PCR. The data show 130,000 to 150,000 clones, about 90% seen once. Sequencing was performed on peripheral blood, taken on day 0 of AZD1222 vaccination. This rearrangement joins TRBV11-2 to TRBJ1-5; no definite D call. The sequence was collected from an adult in good health. The CDR3 loop is CASSPDGQFNQPQHF. The CDR3 DNA reads as TGTGCCAGCAGCCCTGATGGGCAGTTCAATCAGCCCCAGCATTTT.